The 24 T cell receptor beta chains reported below all come from one sample, sequenced in a study of blood T cell repertoires in COVID-19. Clones were read by immunoSEQ multiplex PCR, and TCRdb kept only the in-frame ones, dropping some. This sample has 400,000 or so clones, with over 85% found just once. Sequencing was performed on peripheral blood. These receptors came from a man between 18 and 35 years old with COVID-19, enrolled during active disease.

This chain uses TRBV13 with TRBJ2-1; TRBD2 agrees at 10 bases. Trimming at V came to 2 bases and at J to 6 bases, leaving 1 base not matched to a gene. This CDR3 has 14 amino acids. Germline assignment: CDR1 PRHDT and CDR2 FYEKMQ (reference sequence). The CDR3 DNA is TGTGCCAGCAGCTTAAGCGGGGGGGCCAATGAGCAGTTCTTC. This gives the protein CASSLSGGANEQFF.

The CDR3 DNA is TGTGCCAGCAGTTACCGAGGGTGGTTCGTCCTGACTTTC. It is translated as CASSYRGWFVLTF. The V gene is TRBV6-6, the J gene TRBJ2-6; the D gene is possibly TRBD2 (5 bases). With 2 bases removed from V and 12 bases from J, the gap between germline ends came to 11 bases. The CDR3 consists of 13 residues. Germline assignment: CDR1 MNHNY and CDR2 SVGAGI (reference sequence).

Comment on this clone: Other DNA sequences from this sample encode an identical CDR3 as well. The chain combines TRBV20-1 with TRBJ2-7; a possible D gene is TRBD1 (5 bases). The V gene lost 3 bases and the J gene lost 3 bases, with 6 bases spanning the gap. The CDR3 spans 11 residues. Germline V gives CDR1 DFQATT, CDR2 SNEGSKA (reference sequence). CDR3 in DNA: TGCAGTGCTAGTAGGGGCTACGAGCAGTACTTC. As protein: CSASRGYEQYF.

The genes are TRBV10-2 and TRBJ2-7; D is unclear. Germline V CDR1 and CDR2: WSHSY, SAAADI. V lost 0 bases and J 5 bases, leaving 11 bases between the germline ends. The CDR3 covers 14 residues. The CDR3: CASSESRPSHEQYF. CDR3 in DNA: TGCGCCAGCAGTGAGTCGCGGCCGTCCCACGAGCAGTACTTC.

V gene TRBV7-8 combines with J gene TRBJ2-5; the D is unclear. With 5 bases removed from V and 10 bases from J, the gap between germline ends came to 23 bases. CDR3 size: 15 residues. Germline CDR1 and CDR2: SGHVS and FQNEAQ. The CDR3 bases are TGTGCCAGCAGCCCTCATCCCACTCGTCAAGGAGACCAGTACTTC. Its protein is CASSPHPTRQGDQYF. The complete variable domain, with remaining parts taken from reference TRBV7-8 and TRBJ2-5, reads GAGVSQSPRYKVAKRGQDVALRCDPISGHVSLFWYQQALGQGPEFLTYFQNEAQLDKSGLPSDRFFAERPEGSVSTLKIQRTQQEDSAVYLCASSPHPTRQGDQYFGPGTRLLVL.

The chain joins TRBV5-6 to TRBJ2-7, with 10 bases fitting TRBD2. V shed 2 bases and J 5 bases; nucleotides not matched to a gene: 4. This CDR3 is built from 14 residues. CDR1 is SGHDT and CDR2 is YYEEEE in the germline V gene. The CDR3 loop reads CASSFSSGSDEQYF. CDR3 sequence (DNA): TGTGCCAGCAGCTTTTCTAGCGGGAGCGACGAGCAGTACTTC.

This chain links TRBV12-3 or TRBV12-4 with TRBJ1-1, with D hard to call. V was trimmed by 3 bases and J by 2 bases, leaving 7 bases between them. The CDR3 consists of 13 residues. The CDR3, as DNA: TGTGCCAGCAGTTTTTTCACTAACACTGAAGCTTTCTTT. This encodes CASSFFTNTEAFF.

The chain recombines TRBV7-8 with TRBJ2-1; D is uncertain. The CDR3 contains 19 residues. The V gene lost 2 bases and the J gene lost 0 bases, with 20 bases spanning the gap. Germline V CDR1 and CDR2: SGHVS, FQNEAQ. Here the CDR3 reads CASSLTRPGSQGSYNEQFF. The CDR3 coding sequence is TGTGCCAGCAGCTTAACCCGACCCGGGTCTCAAGGCTCCTACAATGAGCAGTTCTTC.

Points on this clone: The sample contains more than one DNA sequence encoding this CDR3. This CDR3 is CATSDRRDTGELFF. CDR3 in DNA: TGTGCCACCAGTGATCGTCGCGACACCGGGGAGCTGTTTTTT. This chain links TRBV24-1 with TRBJ2-2, with D uncertain. Germline CDR1 and CDR2: KGHDR and SFDVKD. The CDR3 spans 14 residues. Deletions cut 3 bases from V and 3 bases from J, with 7 bases between.

This rearrangement joins TRBV27 to TRBJ1-5; 9 nucleotides agree with TRBD1. Germline CDR1 is MNHEY and CDR2 is SMNVEV (reference sequence). Trimming removed 5 bases from V and 1 base from J; junction bases left unmatched: 6. The CDR3 spans 16 residues. The CDR3 here is CASSPLDRGSNQPQHF. CDR3 coding DNA: TGTGCCAGCAGTCCCCTGGACAGGGGAAGCAATCAGCCCCAGCATTTT.

The chain recombines TRBV7-9 with TRBJ2-7; 8 nucleotides agree with TRBD1. V trimming: 6 bases; J trimming: 4 bases; junction bases outside the gene matches: 8. CDR3 length equals 14 residues. Germline V gives CDR1 SEHNR, CDR2 FQNEAQ (reference sequence). The CDR3 spells CASSPRDRLYEQYF. CDR3 coding DNA: TGTGCCAGCAGTCCCCGGGACAGGTTATACGAGCAGTACTTC.

This clone showed up just a few times. The chain joins TRBV11-1 to TRBJ2-1, with 14 positions matching TRBD2. Germline V gene data show CDR1 as SGHAT and CDR2 as FQDESV (reference sequence). This CDR3 has 14 residues. With V trimmed by 5 bases and J by 9 bases, 3 bases remained unmatched. Here the CDR3 DNA reads TGTGCCAGCAGCCCTGGACTAGCGGGAGGTGAGCAGTTCTTC. Its translation: CASSPGLAGGEQFF.

The DNA of the CDR3 is TGTGCCTGGAGCCCCCTAGGGGTCACCGGGGAGCTGTTTTTT. This sequence encodes CAWSPLGVTGELFF. The gene calls are TRBV30 and TRBJ2-2; a possible D gene is TRBD1 (5 bases). V lost 3 bases, J lost 4 bases, and 12 bases lay in between. Germline CDR1 reads GTSNPN; CDR2 reads SVGIG (reference sequence). The CDR3 sequence is 14 residues long.

Here the CDR3 DNA reads TGTGCCAGCAGTTATCTGTACCAAGAGACCCAGTACTTC. This codes for CASSYLYQETQYF. The rearrangement links TRBV6-5 to TRBJ2-5; D gene ambiguous. Germline assignment: CDR1 MNHEY and CDR2 SVGAGI. V dropped 3 bases and J dropped 0 bases, with 5 bases sitting between them. The CDR3 runs to 13 residues.

This clone was detected once. The chain has TRBV6-5 and TRBJ2-7; 10 bases align to TRBD2. V lost 6 bases and J lost 0; bases outside the gene matches: 2. Germline-derived CDR1 and CDR2 are MNHEY and SVGAGI. The CDR3 consists of 14 residues. Here the CDR3 DNA reads TGTGCCAGCAGATCTAGCGGGGGCTCCTACGAGCAGTACTTC. Translation: CASRSSGGSYEQYF.

This chain links TRBV15 with TRBJ1-5; tentative D call: TRBD1 (6 bases). V lost 1 base and J lost 7, with 11 bases in between. CDR3 size: 14 residues. Germline values: CDR1 LNHNV, CDR2 YYDKDF (reference sequence). The CDR3 coding sequence is TGTGCCACCAGCAGAGCGGCAGGGGAGCAGCCCCAGCATTTT. Amino acid sequence: CATSRAAGEQPQHF.

The CDR3 sequence: CASSIGLSTEAFF. The CDR3 DNA reads TGTGCCAGTAGTATAGGACTGAGCACTGAAGCTTTCTTT. The chain combines TRBV19 with TRBJ1-1; no clear D gene. V dropped 1 base and J dropped 4 bases, with 7 bases sitting between them. CDR1 LNHDA and CDR2 SQIVND come from the germline V gene (reference sequence). The CDR3 contains 13 residues.

V gene TRBV5-5 combines with J gene TRBJ2-3; D is perhaps TRBD2 (6 bases). The ends were cut back, 4 bases at V and 1 base at J, with 16 bases in the middle. CDR3 size: 16 residues. The germline V gene encodes CDR1 SGHKS and CDR2 YYEKEE (reference sequence). This chain's CDR3 is CASSPHGGIGTDTQYF. CDR3 DNA: TGTGCCAGCAGCCCCCATGGGGGGATTGGCACAGATACGCAGTATTTT.

This clone was seen a handful of times. This specimen includes other DNA sequences encoding the same CDR3. The chain has TRBV27 and TRBJ1-1; D not resolved. Trimming stripped 2 bases from V and 0 bases from J, with 4 bases between. CDR1 is MNHEY and CDR2 is SMNVEV in the germline V gene (reference sequence). This CDR3 is built from 13 residues. In DNA form, the CDR3 reads TGTGCCAGCAGTTTAACGGTGAACACTGAAGCTTTCTTT. Protein product: CASSLTVNTEAFF.

The chain is built from TRBV6-1 and TRBJ2-2; 8 nucleotides match TRBD2. The CDR3 extends over 15 amino acids. Germline CDR1 MNHNS, CDR2 SASEGT. The J segment lost 4 bases and the V segment lost 2 bases, leaving 3 bases of the junction unmatched. CDR3 DNA sequence: TGTGCCAGCAGTGAACGGGGGGGGATCACCGGGGAGCTGTTTTTT. Amino acid sequence: CASSERGGITGELFF.

V usage is TRBV25-1 and J usage is TRBJ2-5, with TRBD1 matching 8 bases. The junction had 4 bases not matched to a gene; V was cut back by 2 bases and J by 5 bases. From germline, CDR1 is MGHDK and CDR2 SYGVNS. The CDR3 runs 14 residues. The CDR3 here is CASSEDRGWETQYF. Written as DNA, the CDR3 is TGTGCCAGCAGTGAAGACAGGGGTTGGGAGACCCAGTACTTC.

The chain uses TRBV5-6 and TRBJ2-5; possibly TRBD1 for D (6 bases). The germline gives CDR1 SGHDT, CDR2 YYEEEE. V was clipped by 4 bases and J by 5 bases, with 15 bases between them. The CDR3 covers 14 residues. This CDR3 is CASSLGPRGETQYF. The CDR3, as DNA: TGTGCCAGCAGCCTGGGACCGAGGGGGGAGACCCAGTACTTC.

The V call is TRBV20-1, the J call TRBJ1-4; TRBD1 agrees at 8 bases. Trimming removed 3 bases from V and 8 bases from J; junction bases left unmatched: 2. Germline CDR1 is DFQATT and CDR2 is SNEGSKA (reference sequence). The CDR3 has 12 amino acids. CDR3 residues: CSASYRGEKLFF. The CDR3 region has the DNA TGCAGTGCTAGTTACAGGGGGGAAAAACTGTTTTTT.

This chain connects TRBV5-4 to TRBJ1-2, with a weak D call TRBD1 (6 bases). The CDR3 contains 14 residues. Germline CDR1 is SGHNT and CDR2 is YYREEE (reference sequence). The V and J ends lost 0 bases and 6 bases respectively, with 12 bases between them. The CDR3 nucleotides are TGTGCCAGCAGCTTGGATCGGCCAGGGGATGGCTACACCTTC. Translation: CASSLDRPGDGYTF.